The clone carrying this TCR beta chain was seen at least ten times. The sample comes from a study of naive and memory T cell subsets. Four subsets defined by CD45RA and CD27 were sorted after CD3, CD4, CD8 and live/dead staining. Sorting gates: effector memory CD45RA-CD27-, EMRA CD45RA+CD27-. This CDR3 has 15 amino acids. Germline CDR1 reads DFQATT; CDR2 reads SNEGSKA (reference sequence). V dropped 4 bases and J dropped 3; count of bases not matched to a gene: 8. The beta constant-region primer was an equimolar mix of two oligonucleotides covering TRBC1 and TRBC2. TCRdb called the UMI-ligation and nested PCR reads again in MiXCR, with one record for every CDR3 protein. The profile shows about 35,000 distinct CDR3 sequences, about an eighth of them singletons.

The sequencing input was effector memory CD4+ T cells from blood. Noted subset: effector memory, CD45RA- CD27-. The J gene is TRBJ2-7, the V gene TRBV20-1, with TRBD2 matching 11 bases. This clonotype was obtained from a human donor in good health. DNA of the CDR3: TGCAGTGCTAAAGGGACTAGCGGAAACATCTACGAGCAGTACTTC. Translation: CSAKGTSGNIYEQYF.